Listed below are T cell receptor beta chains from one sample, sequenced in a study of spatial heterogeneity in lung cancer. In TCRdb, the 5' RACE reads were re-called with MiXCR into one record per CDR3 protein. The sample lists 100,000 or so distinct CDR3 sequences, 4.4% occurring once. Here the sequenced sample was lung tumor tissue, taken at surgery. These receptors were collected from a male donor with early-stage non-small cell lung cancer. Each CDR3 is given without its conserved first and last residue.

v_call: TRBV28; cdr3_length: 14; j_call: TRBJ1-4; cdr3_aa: ASTESRGTLQEKLF
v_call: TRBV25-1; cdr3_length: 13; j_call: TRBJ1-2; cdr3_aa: ASSGGGAISYGYT
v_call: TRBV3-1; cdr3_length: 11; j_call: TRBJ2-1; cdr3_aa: ASSQRGGDEQF
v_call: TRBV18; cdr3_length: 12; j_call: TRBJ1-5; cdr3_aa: ASSRQASNQPQH
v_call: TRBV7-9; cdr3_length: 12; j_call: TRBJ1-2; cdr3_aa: ASSSGGANYGYT
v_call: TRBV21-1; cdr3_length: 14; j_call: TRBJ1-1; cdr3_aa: ASSNRRGQRGTEAF
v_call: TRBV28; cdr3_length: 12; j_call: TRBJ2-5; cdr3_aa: ASRGLVLGETQY
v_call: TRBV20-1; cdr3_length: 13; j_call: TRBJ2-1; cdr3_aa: SAALTSGRLGEQF
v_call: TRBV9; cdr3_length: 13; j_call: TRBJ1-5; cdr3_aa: ASSESTGTGQPQH
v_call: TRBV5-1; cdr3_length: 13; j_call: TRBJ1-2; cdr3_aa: ASRQIKNSNYGYT
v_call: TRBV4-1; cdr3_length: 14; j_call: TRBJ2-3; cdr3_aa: ASSLIDRSSTDTQY
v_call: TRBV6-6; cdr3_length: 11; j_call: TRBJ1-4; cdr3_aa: ASRSTVDEKLF
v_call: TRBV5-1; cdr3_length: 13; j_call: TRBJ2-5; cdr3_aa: ASSLRGGSQETQY
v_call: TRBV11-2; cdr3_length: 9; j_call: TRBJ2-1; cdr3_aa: ATGTRLEQF
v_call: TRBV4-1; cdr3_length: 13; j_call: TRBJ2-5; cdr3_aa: ASSPETGLRETQY
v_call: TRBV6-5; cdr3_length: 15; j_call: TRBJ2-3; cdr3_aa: ASSYAFPDRVRDTQY
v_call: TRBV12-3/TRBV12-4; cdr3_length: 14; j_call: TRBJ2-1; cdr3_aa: ASTSGRQWSYNEQF
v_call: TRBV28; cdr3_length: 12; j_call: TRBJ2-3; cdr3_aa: ASSSRIFESVSY
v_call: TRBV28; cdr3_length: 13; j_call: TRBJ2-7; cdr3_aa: ASGDAKRAFDEQY
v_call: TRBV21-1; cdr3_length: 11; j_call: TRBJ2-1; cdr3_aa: ASSPKPGDEQF
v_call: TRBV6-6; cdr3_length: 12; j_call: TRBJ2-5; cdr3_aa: ASSLRGAQETQY
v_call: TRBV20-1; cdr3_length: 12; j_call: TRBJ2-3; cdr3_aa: SAASGGSTDTQY
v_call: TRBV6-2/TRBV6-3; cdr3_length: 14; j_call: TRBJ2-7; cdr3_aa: ATTGLAGSSSPEQY
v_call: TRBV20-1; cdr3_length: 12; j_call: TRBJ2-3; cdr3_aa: SVIGGSGTDTQY
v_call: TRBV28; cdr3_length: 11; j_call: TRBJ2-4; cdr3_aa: ASRARGWNIQY
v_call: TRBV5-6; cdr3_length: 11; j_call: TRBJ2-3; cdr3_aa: ASSQSSTDTQY
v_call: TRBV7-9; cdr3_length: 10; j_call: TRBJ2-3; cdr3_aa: ASSRTDSTQY
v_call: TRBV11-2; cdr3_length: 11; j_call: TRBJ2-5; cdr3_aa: ASSSVGEVTQY
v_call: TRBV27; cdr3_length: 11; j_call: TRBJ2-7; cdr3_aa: ASSLGQTDEQY
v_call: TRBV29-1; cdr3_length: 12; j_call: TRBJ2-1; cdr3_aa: SVVAGGPGNEQF
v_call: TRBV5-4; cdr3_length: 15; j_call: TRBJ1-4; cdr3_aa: ASSSGQGRPHNEKLF
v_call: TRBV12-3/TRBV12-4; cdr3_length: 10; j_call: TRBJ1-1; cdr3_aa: ASNRREAEAF
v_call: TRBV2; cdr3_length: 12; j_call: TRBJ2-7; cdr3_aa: ASSERQGAAEQY
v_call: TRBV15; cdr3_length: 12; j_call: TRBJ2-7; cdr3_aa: ATSSGGNSYEQY
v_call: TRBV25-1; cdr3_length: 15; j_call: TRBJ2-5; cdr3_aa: ASSERGEPMYQETQY
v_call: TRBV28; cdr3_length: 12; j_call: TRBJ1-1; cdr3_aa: ASSLDHDRRKAF
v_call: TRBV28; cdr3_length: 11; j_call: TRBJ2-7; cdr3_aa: ASSLLTGSEQY
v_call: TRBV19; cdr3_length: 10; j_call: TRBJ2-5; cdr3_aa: ASSDTQETQY
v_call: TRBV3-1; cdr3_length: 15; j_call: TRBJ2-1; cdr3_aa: ASSPMSGKFSYNEQF
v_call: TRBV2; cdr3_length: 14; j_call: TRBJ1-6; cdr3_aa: ASSEVGSGMNSPLH
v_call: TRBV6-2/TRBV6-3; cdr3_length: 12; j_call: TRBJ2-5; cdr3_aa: ASSLRIGKETQY
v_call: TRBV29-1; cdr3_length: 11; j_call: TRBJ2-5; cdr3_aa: SAIVMGQETQY
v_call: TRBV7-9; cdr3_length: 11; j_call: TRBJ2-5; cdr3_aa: ASSSSGQETQY
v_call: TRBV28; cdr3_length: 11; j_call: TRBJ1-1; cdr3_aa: ASRIQENTEAF
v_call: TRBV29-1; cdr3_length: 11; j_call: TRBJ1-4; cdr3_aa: SAQGGFNEKLF
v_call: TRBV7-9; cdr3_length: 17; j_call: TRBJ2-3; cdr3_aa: ASSPRGLLAGEWSDTQY
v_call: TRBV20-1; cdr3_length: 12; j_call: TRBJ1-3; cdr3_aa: SATRQGKGNTIY
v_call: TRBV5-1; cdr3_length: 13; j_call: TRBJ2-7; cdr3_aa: ASSLDSSGQYEQY
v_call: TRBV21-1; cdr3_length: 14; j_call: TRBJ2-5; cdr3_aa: ASSPWTGEGQETQY
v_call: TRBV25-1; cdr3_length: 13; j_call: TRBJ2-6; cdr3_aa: ASRSGSTGANVLT
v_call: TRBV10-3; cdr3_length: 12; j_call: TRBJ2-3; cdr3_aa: AIRSSGSTDTQY